This T cell receptor beta chain emerged from a study of T cell repertoires in cytomegalovirus infection. Turning to the study itself: HLA-B-restricted CMV epitopes that are well studied were used alongside recently identified HLA-C-restricted ones. It was the public TCR beta signatures that indicated both CMV infection and matching HLA type. Whole-study results and caveats: What dominated the ex vivo response were HLA-C-restricted CMV-specific TCR beta clonotypes. Summed frequency of public TCR beta families distinguished CMV carriers with the relevant HLA.

A word on this clonotype: No antigen is known for it.

TCRdb passed the reads through MiXCR, listing each CDR3 protein once. Of 300,000 to 400,000 distinct CDR3 sequences listed, about 29% were seen once; the top ten hold 15% to 20%. CDR3 length: 12 residues. Unmatched junction bases numbered 4, after V lost 7 bases and J lost 4 bases. Germline CDR1 reads SQVTM; CDR2 reads ANQGSEA. The chain has TRBV29-1 and TRBJ1-5; TRBD1 aligns across 7 bases. This clonotype originated in a human donor in good health (CMV status not recorded). Some clones in this sample may be carry-over from other donors' samples. This material consisted of cultured PBMCs, taken from culture after CMV antigen stimulation. This CDR3 is CSAGTENQPQHF. CDR3 bases: TGCAGCGCAGGGACAGAGAATCAGCCCCAGCATTTT.